This T cell receptor beta chain is drawn from a study of OX40 agonist ivuxolimab in advanced cancers. Whole-study context: Six ivuxolimab dose levels, 0.01 to 10 mg/kg, were given intravenously every 2 weeks. Study-wide results and caveats: Within 6 weeks, CD4+ and CD8+ blood T cells expanded clonally at 0.1 to 3.0 mg/kg. There were, on average, more expanded clones in CD8+ T cells than in CD4+. Near-lowest levels of clonal expansion characterized partial responders at 0.1-3.0 mg/kg.

Germline V gene data show CDR1 as SQVTM and CDR2 as ANQGSEA. The trim removed 6 bases at V and 1 base at J, leaving 5 bases unmatched. The CDR3 sequence is 14 residues long. Assay used: immunoSEQ multiplex PCR; TCRdb lists only in-frame clones, some missing. The sample has around 34,000 clones, 82% seen once; the top ten hold 23%. On this clone: Its antigen is unknown.

V gene TRBV29-1 combines with J gene TRBJ1-5; 8 bases match TRBD1. This receptor was identified in an adult with an advanced solid tumor such as melanoma, head and neck, liver or kidney cancer. Sequenced material: CD4+ or CD8+ T cells sorted from blood, taken in a trial of the OX40 agonist ivuxolimab. The CDR3: CSVTGDESNQPQHF. The CDR3 DNA is TGCAGCGTGACAGGGGATGAAAGCAATCAGCCCCAGCATTTT. The full variable domain, its missing parts supplied by reference TRBV29-1 and TRBJ1-5, is SAVISQKPSRDICQRGTSLTIQCQVDSQVTMMFWYRQQPGQSLTLIATANQGSEATYESGFVIDKFPISRPNLTFSTLTVSNMSPEDSSIYLCSVTGDESNQPQHFGDGTRLSIL.